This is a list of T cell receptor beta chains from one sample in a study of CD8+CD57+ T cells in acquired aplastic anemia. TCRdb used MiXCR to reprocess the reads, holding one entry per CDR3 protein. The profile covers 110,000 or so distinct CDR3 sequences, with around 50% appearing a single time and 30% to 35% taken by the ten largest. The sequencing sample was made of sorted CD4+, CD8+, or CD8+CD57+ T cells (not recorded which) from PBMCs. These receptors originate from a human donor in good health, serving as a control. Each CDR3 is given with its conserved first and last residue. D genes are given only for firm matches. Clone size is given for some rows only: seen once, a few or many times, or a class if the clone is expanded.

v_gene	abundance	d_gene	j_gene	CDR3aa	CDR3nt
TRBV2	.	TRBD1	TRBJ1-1	CASSLRTGGSEAFF	TGTGCCAGCAGTCTCCGGACAGGGGGCTCTGAAGCTTTCTTT
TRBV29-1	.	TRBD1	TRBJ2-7	CSGTDRFAEQYF	TGCAGCGGCACGGACAGGTTTGCCGAGCAGTACTTC
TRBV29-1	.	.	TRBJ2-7	CSVEDRAGSSSYEQYF	TGCAGCGTTGAAGATCGGGCAGGGTCGAGCTCCTACGAGCAGTACTTC
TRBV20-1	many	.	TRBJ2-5	CSARSTGRGETQYF	TGCAGTGCTCGAAGCACAGGGCGCGGGGAGACCCAGTACTTC
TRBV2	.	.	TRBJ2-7	CASSEGQYLHEQYF	TGTGCCAGCAGTGAAGGGCAGTACCTTCACGAGCAGTACTTC
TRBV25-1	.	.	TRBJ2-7	CASSGGAGDYEQYF	TGTGCCAGCAGTGGGGGGGCAGGGGACTACGAGCAGTACTTC
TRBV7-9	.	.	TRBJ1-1	CASSLMLNTEAFF	TGTGCCAGCAGCTTAATGCTGAACACTGAAGCTTTCTTT
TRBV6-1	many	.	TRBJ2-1	CASSPHPTVSSYNEQFF	TGTGCCAGCAGTCCCCACCCGACAGTGAGCTCCTACAATGAGCAGTTCTTC
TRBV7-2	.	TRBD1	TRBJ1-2	CASSIRDRSFYGYTF	TGTGCCAGCAGCATCCGGGACAGATCATTCTATGGCTACACCTTC
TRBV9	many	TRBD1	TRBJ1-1	CASSDRGGGGLNTEAFF	TGTGCCAGCAGCGACAGGGGGGGAGGGGGTTTGAACACTGAAGCTTTCTTT
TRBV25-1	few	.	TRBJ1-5	CASSHQGSNQPQHF	TGTGCCAGCAGTCATCAGGGAAGCAATCAGCCCCAGCATTTT
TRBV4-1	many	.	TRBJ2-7	CASSQVAGASDEQYF	TGCGCCAGCAGCCAAGTTGCAGGGGCCTCCGACGAGCAGTACTTC
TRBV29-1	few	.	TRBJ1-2	CSVEVSYGYTF	TGCAGCGTTGAAGTGAGCTATGGCTACACCTTC
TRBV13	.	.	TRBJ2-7	CASSLRQPSEGIKNEQYF	TGTGCCAGCAGCTTACGGCAGCCCTCGGAGGGGATCAAGAACGAGCAGTACTTC
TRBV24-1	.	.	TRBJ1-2	CATGDMYGYTF	TGTGCCACCGGAGACATGTATGGCTACACCTTC